The 20 T cell receptor beta chains reported below all come from one sample, sequenced in a study of T cells in Graves' hyperthyroidism and ophthalmopathy. Researchers took RNA transcripts and amplified the TCR beta CDR3 regions from them. TCR CDR3 underwent first-round RT-PCR with the HTBI primer set. TCRdb processed the multiplex PCR reads anew with MiXCR; each CDR3 protein has one entry. This table has nearly 600,000 distinct CDR3 sequences, around 14% appearing once. The sequenced sample consisted of blood. The receptors shown here come from a woman between 18 and 29 years old with Graves' ophthalmopathy.

The table lists this clonotype with many counts. J is TRBJ2-5 and V is TRBV20-1; 12 nucleotides align to TRBD2. The germline V gene has CDR1 DFQATT and CDR2 SNEGSKA (reference sequence). V trimming: 6 bases; J trimming: 5 bases; junction bases outside the gene matches: 13. The CDR3 length is 16 residues. This CDR3 is CSAIRLAGDVRETQYF. The CDR3 coding sequence is TGCAGTGCAATAAGACTAGCGGGAGATGTTCGGGAGACCCAGTACTTC.

Concerning this clonotype itself: A read error may produce the germline difference seen at one junction end. The chain combines TRBV20-1 with TRBJ2-3; D is unresolved. The germline gives CDR1 DFQATT, CDR2 SNEGSKA (reference sequence). The CDR3 sequence is 14 residues long. In nucleotides, the CDR3 is TGCAGTGCTATATGGCCTGAGAGACCAGATATGCAGTATTTT. It codes for CSAIWPERPDMQYF.

CDR3 protein: CASSGQPSNEKLFF. CDR3 bases: TGTGCCAGCAGCGGACAGCCATCTAATGAAAAACTGTTTTTT. J is TRBJ1-4 and V is TRBV2; D is perhaps TRBD1 (6 bases). Germline-derived CDR1 and CDR2 are SNHLY and FYNNEI. There are 14 residues in the CDR3. V lost 6 bases and J 3 bases, leaving 11 bases between the germline ends.

This clonotype was recorded at least ten times. This chain links TRBV20-1 with TRBJ2-3; 11 bases are shared with TRBD2. The CDR3 is 16 amino acids. With 0 bases clipped from V and 3 bases from J, the junction kept 5 bases outside the gene matches. The germline V gene has CDR1 DFQATT and CDR2 SNEGSKA (reference sequence). CDR3 DNA sequence: TGCAGTGCTAGAGATCCGACTAGCGGGATTACAGATACGCAGTATTTT. It encodes CSARDPTSGITDTQYF.

The table lists this clonotype with many counts. The gene calls are TRBV27 and TRBJ1-1; 9 nucleotides line up with TRBD1. With V trimmed by 3 bases and J by 1 base, 15 bases remained unmatched. CDR3 length equals 19 residues. Germline V lookup: CDR1 MNHEY, CDR2 SMNVEV (reference sequence). CDR3 nucleotide sequence: TGTGCCAGCAGTTTCTTCGCCCCGGGGACAGGGATGGGGAACACTGAAGCTTTCTTT. Protein: CASSFFAPGTGMGNTEAFF.

The chain is built from TRBV5-4 and TRBJ2-5, with a possible D match to TRBD1 (6 bases). The germline gives CDR1 SGHNT, CDR2 YYREEE (reference sequence). CDR3 size: 15 residues. Trimming cost V 2 bases and J 2 bases, with 13 bases left between them. The CDR3 sequence: CASSFTGWSQETQYF. The CDR3 region has the DNA TGTGCCAGCAGCTTTACAGGGTGGTCTCAAGAGACCCAGTACTTC.

This clonotype occurred a few times. J is TRBJ1-1 and V is TRBV6-1, with D possibly being TRBD1 (6 bases). The V and J ends lost 5 bases and 6 bases respectively, with 16 bases between them. Germline V gene lookup returns CDR1 MNHNS and CDR2 SASEGT. CDR3 length: 14 residues. In nucleotides, the CDR3 is TGTGCCAGCAGTTGGCAAACAGGGAAGGCTGAAGCTTTCTTT. Amino acid sequence: CASSWQTGKAEAFF.

This clonotype came up many times. The J gene is TRBJ2-2, the V gene TRBV7-9, with D possibly being TRBD2 (6 bases). This CDR3 has 16 residues. Trimming cost V 5 bases and J 0 bases, with 13 bases left between them. Looked up from germline, CDR1 is SEHNR and CDR2 is FQNEAQ (reference sequence). The CDR3 sequence: CASSDPTRPNTGELFF. The DNA of the CDR3 is TGTGCCAGCAGCGACCCGACTAGGCCGAACACCGGGGAGCTGTTTTTT.

V gene TRBV6-2 or TRBV6-3 combines with J gene TRBJ2-7; D might be TRBD1 or TRBD2, each matching 5 bases. CDR1 is MNHEY, CDR2 SVGEGT, per germline. The V end lost 10 bases, the J end lost 2 bases, and 15 bases lay between the germline ends. The CDR3 is made up of 13 amino acids. The CDR3 protein is CATSPEGPYEQYF. The CDR3 DNA follows: TGTGCCACCTCTCCAGAGGGACCCTACGAGCAGTACTTC.

A remark on this clonotype: One junction end disagrees with the germline gene, perhaps due to a read error. V usage is TRBV12-3 or TRBV12-4 and J usage is TRBJ2-2; 9 nucleotides line up with TRBD2. This CDR3 is built from 16 residues. The DNA for the CDR3 is TGTGCCAGCAGCCCTGGGCTAGCGGGACTCGCCGGGGAGCTGGTTTTT. Translation: CASSPGLAGLAGELVF.

This clonotype was counted between two and nine times. The genes are TRBV6-6 and TRBJ1-3; D unresolved. Trimming shortened V by 0 bases and J by 0 bases, and 9 bases separated the two germline ends. Germline V CDR1 and CDR2: MNHNY, SVGAGI (reference sequence). The CDR3 extends over 16 amino acids. The CDR3 nucleotides read TGTGCCAGCAGTTACTCGCGGGCACTCTCTGGAAACACCATATATTTT. Translated: CASSYSRALSGNTIYF.

For this clonotype: A much bigger clone sits one base away, suggesting this may be a read error. The chain links TRBV24-1 to TRBJ2-1, with 7 bases identical to TRBD2. CDR3 length equals 15 residues. Germline V lookup: CDR1 KGHDR, CDR2 SFDVKD. V was clipped by 9 bases and J by 10 bases; unmatched bases: 17. The CDR3 protein is CATSNGEGAFYEQFF. CDR3 bases: TGTGCCACCTCCAATGGGGAGGGTGCGTTCTACGAGCAGTTCTTC.

This chain uses TRBV6-5 with TRBJ2-1; TRBD2 matches 9 bases. CDR1 MNHEY and CDR2 SVGAGI come from the germline V gene. The CDR3 is 14 residues long. Trimming removed 8 bases from V and 6 bases from J; junction bases left unmatched: 8. The CDR3 DNA sequence: TGTGCCAGCGGTTCCCCACTAGCGGGCAATGAGCAGTTCTTC. Translation gives CASGSPLAGNEQFF.

The chain uses TRBV11-2 and TRBJ2-3; TRBD1 matches 11 bases. The CDR3 is 18 residues long. The V and J ends lost 5 bases and 1 base, in that order; junction bases with no gene match: 11. Germline V CDR1 and CDR2: SGHAT, FQNNGV. DNA of the CDR3: TGTGCCAGCAGCCGGGGGACAGGGGGGACCACGGGCACAGATACGCAGTATTTT. Translating gives CASSRGTGGTTGTDTQYF.

Concerning this clonotype: Sequence at one end of the junction differs from germline and may be a read error. The genes are TRBV29-1 and TRBJ1-1; D gene ambiguous. Germline loops: CDR1 SQVTM, CDR2 ANQGSEA. CDR3 length: 10 residues. CDR3 sequence: CSVEDPEAFF. The CDR3 nucleotides read TGCAGCGTTGAAGACCCTGAGGCTTTCTTT.

This clonotype was seen ten or more times. The rearrangement joins TRBV20-1 to TRBJ2-1; TRBD2 matches 9 bases. From germline, CDR1 is DFQATT and CDR2 SNEGSKA (reference sequence). The CDR3 runs 14 residues. V was pared by 0 bases and J by 6 bases, with 3 bases of the junction left unmatched. CDR3 coding DNA: TGCAGTGCTAGAGATGGCGGGGGGGCCAATGAGCAGTTCTTC. This encodes CSARDGGGANEQFF.

The CDR3 bases are TGTGCCAGCAGCTTCAACACCCTTGGGGGGGCCGATGGCTACACCTTC. Protein: CASSFNTLGGADGYTF. The rearrangement uses TRBV11-2 and TRBJ1-2; possibly TRBD1 for D (6 bases). Germline lookup yields CDR1 SGHAT and CDR2 FQNNGV. Trimming cost V 3 bases and J 6 bases, with 20 bases left between them. The CDR3 extends over 16 amino acids.

The CDR3 is CASSSPRGPGHSSGNTIYF. CDR3 bases: TGTGCCAGCAGTTCCCCTAGAGGGCCCGGCCACAGCTCTGGAAACACCATATATTTT. This chain connects TRBV6-9 to TRBJ1-3; D remains ambiguous. Germline CDR1 is MNHGY and CDR2 is SVAAGI. V lost 4 bases and J lost 0, with 22 bases in between. The CDR3 is 19 amino acids.

J is TRBJ2-3 and V is TRBV6-2 or TRBV6-3, with 14 positions matching TRBD2. Trimming at V came to 0 bases and at J to 5 bases, leaving 4 bases not matched to a gene. Germline V gene data show CDR1 as MNHEY and CDR2 as SVGEGT. The CDR3 length is 17 residues. CDR3 residues: CASSYSGTSGRGDTQYF. CDR3 nucleotide sequence: TGTGCCAGCAGTTACTCCGGGACTAGCGGGAGAGGAGATACGCAGTATTTT.

This clonotype was recorded many times. This chain connects TRBV28 to TRBJ1-2; D gene uncertain. The V end lost 6 bases, the J end lost 3 bases, and 20 bases lay between the germline ends. Per the germline V gene, CDR1 is MDHEN and CDR2 is SYDVKM. This CDR3 is 16 amino acids long. In nucleotides, the CDR3 is TGTGCCAGCAGCGATATAAGGCAGGTGCTCCACTATGGCTACACCTTC. Protein: CASSDIRQVLHYGYTF.